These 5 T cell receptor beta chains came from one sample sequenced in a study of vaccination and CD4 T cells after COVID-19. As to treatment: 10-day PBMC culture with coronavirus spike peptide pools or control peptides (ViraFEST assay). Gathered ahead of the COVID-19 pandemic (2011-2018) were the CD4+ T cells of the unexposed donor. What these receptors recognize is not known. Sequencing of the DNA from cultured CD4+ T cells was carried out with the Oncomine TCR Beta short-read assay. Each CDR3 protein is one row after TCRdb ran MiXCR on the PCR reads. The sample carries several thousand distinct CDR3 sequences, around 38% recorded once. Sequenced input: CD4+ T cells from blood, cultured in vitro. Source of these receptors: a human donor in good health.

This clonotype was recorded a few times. The CDR3 loop is CSARKSSGSTDTQYF. CDR3 DNA sequence: TGCAGTGCTAGAAAGTCTAGCGGGAGCACAGATACGCAGTATTTT. The gene calls are TRBV20-1 and TRBJ2-3; 8 nucleotides align to TRBD2. With 2 bases clipped from V and 0 bases from J, the junction kept 4 bases outside the gene matches. The CDR3 consists of 15 residues. The germline gives CDR1 DFQATT, CDR2 SNEGSKA (reference sequence).

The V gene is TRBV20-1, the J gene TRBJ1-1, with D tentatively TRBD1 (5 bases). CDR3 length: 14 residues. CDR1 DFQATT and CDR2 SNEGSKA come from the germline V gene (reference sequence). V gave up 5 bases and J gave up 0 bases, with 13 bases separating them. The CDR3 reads CSAPLRGVNTEAFF. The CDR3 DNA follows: TGCAGTGCTCCTCTTCGGGGCGTGAACACTGAAGCTTTCTTT.

The CDR3 nucleotides read TGTGCCACCGGACAGGGGACGGATACGCAGTATTTT. Protein product: CATGQGTDTQYF. This chain joins TRBV6-1 and TRBJ2-3, with 9 bases matching TRBD1. The junction had 5 bases not matched to a gene; V was cut back by 10 bases and J by 6 bases. The CDR3 is 12 residues long. Germline V gives CDR1 MNHNS, CDR2 SASEGT.

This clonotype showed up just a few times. CDR3 residues: CASSRQNTGELFF. The CDR3 region has the DNA TGTGCCAGCAGCAGGCAGAACACCGGGGAGCTGTTTTTT. The V call is TRBV7-9, the J call TRBJ2-2; D is undetermined. The V end was cut by 5 bases, the J end by 1 base, with 5 bases between. CDR3 length: 13 amino acids. From germline, CDR1 is SEHNR and CDR2 FQNEAQ (reference sequence).

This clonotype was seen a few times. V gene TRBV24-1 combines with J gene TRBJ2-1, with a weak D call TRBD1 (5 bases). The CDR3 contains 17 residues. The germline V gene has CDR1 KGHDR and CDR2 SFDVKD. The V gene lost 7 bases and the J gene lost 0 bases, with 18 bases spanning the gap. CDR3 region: CATSTSTERFSYNEQFF. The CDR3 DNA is TGTGCCACCAGCACCTCGACAGAACGATTCTCCTACAATGAGCAGTTCTTC.